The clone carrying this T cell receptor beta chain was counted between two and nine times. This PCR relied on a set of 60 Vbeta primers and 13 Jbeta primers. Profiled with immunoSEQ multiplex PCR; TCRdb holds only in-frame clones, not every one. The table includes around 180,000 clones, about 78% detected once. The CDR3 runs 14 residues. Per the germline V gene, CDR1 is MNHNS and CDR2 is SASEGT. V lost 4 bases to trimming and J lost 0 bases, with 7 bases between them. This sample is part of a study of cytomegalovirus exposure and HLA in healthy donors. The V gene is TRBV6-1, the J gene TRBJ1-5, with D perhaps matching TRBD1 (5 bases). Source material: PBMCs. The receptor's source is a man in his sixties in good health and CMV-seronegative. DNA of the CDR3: TGTGCCAGCAGTGCACAGGATAGCAATCAGCCCCAGCATTTT. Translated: CASSAQDSNQPQHF.